These T cell receptor beta chains were read from a single sample in a study of CD8+ T cells in alopecia areata. The method was immunoSEQ multiplex PCR; TCRdb's version includes in-frame clones alone and lacks a portion of them. The sample carries about 210,000 clones, 64% recorded once. This material consisted of CD4+ T cells sorted from blood, taken at week 4, from a patient treated with tofacitinib. Receptors originate from a human donor with alopecia areata. Both conserved end residues are part of each CDR3. The D gene is left open where the match is weak. The size field is filled for only some rows; it gives once, few, many or a size class.

V gene	clone size	D gene	J gene	CDR3 protein	CDR3 DNA
TRBV15	.	.	TRBJ2-7	CATSSYPGGTYEQYF	TGTGCCACCAGCAGCTACCCCGGGGGCACATACGAGCAGTACTTC
TRBV5-6	few	.	TRBJ2-7	CASSIGQYEQYF	TGTGCCAGCAGCATCGGACAGTACGAGCAGTACTTC
TRBV29-1	.	TRBD1	TRBJ2-4	CSGGQGLIQYF	TGCAGCGGAGGACAGGGGCTAATTCAGTACTTC
TRBV7-9	few	.	TRBJ1-3	CASSRDDSGNTIYF	TGTGCCAGCAGCCGGGACGACTCTGGAAACACCATATATTTT
TRBV7-2	.	.	TRBJ2-5	CASSMGLRGETQYF	TGTGCCAGCAGCATGGGACTCAGGGGAGAGACCCAGTACTTC
TRBV5-4	.	.	TRBJ2-7	CASSTQGSRSYEQYF	TGTGCCAGCAGCACCCAGGGATCCCGCTCCTACGAGCAGTACTTC
TRBV30	.	.	TRBJ2-5	CAWATSGETQYF	TGTGCCTGGGCCACTTCGGGGGAGACCCAGTACTTC
TRBV11-2	.	.	TRBJ2-2	CASSLEGANTGELFF	TGTGCCAGCAGCTTAGAAGGTGCGAACACCGGGGAGCTGTTTTTT
TRBV5-6	.	TRBD1	TRBJ1-5	CASSRFDRDNQPQHF	TGTGCCAGCAGTCGCTTCGACAGGGACAATCAGCCCCAGCATTTT
TRBV7-2	few	TRBD2	TRBJ2-7	CASSPQLAAVTYEQYF	TGTGCCAGCAGCCCCCAGCTAGCGGCGGTTACCTACGAGCAGTACTTC
TRBV19	.	.	TRBJ1-5	CASSIVNQPQHF	TGTGCCAGTAGTATTGTAAATCAGCCCCAGCATTTT
TRBV29-1	.	.	TRBJ2-3	CSVVSGGYRDTQYF	TGCAGCGTTGTTTCGGGGGGCTATAGAGATACGCAGTATTTT
TRBV29-1	.	TRBD2	TRBJ2-1	CSVATSGGANNEQFF	TGCAGCGTAGCAACTAGCGGGGGGGCCAACAATGAGCAGTTCTTC
TRBV7-9	few	.	TRBJ2-6	CASSLVSSGANVLTF	TGTGCCAGCAGCTTAGTGAGCTCTGGGGCCAACGTCCTGACTTTC
TRBV7-2	.	TRBD2	TRBJ2-3	CASAPQRGGRTQYF	TGTGCCAGCGCCCCCCAGCGGGGGGGCCGTACGCAGTATTTT
TRBV10-3	.	TRBD1	TRBJ2-1	CAIRETGDNEQFF	TGTGCCATCAGGGAGACAGGGGACAATGAGCAGTTCTTC
TRBV18	.	.	TRBJ1-1	CASSPPGHTEAFF	TGTGCCAGCTCACCACCCGGGCACACTGAAGCTTTCTTT
TRBV18	.	TRBD1	TRBJ1-2	CASSPTQGAANYGYTF	TGTGCCAGCTCACCAACCCAGGGGGCCGCTAACTATGGCTACACCTTC
TRBV29-1	.	.	TRBJ1-5	CSVEYGRGQPQHF	TGCAGCGTTGAATACGGCCGAGGGCAGCCCCAGCATTTT
TRBV6-5	.	TRBD1	TRBJ2-5	CASNPDRSTETQYF	TGTGCCAGCAACCCGGACAGGTCGACTGAGACCCAGTACTTC
TRBV29-1	once	.	TRBJ1-1	CSVRGRGRDTEAFF	TGCAGCGTTCGAGGAAGGGGCCGGGACACTGAAGCTTTCTTT
TRBV29-1	few	.	TRBJ1-2	CSAKGIYGYTF	TGCAGCGCCAAAGGGATCTATGGCTACACCTTC
TRBV23-1	.	.	TRBJ1-2	CASSQRGDNYGYTF	TGCGCCAGCAGTCAACGAGGGGACAACTATGGCTACACCTTC
TRBV11-2	.	TRBD2	TRBJ2-3	CASSSPRGGDTQYF	TGTGCCAGCAGCTCGCCTCGCGGGGGAGATACGCAGTATTTT
TRBV21-1	few	.	TRBJ2-3	CAGTEGPRAQYF	TGTGCCGGCACCGAAGGACCGCGGGCGCAGTATTTT
TRBV15	.	TRBD2	TRBJ2-2	CATSLGGVTGELFF	TGTGCCACCAGCCTCGGGGGGGTCACCGGGGAGCTGTTTTTT
TRBV4-2	.	.	TRBJ1-5	CASSQDRGNQPQHF	TGTGCCAGCAGCCAAGACAGGGGAAATCAGCCCCAGCATTTT
TRBV29-1	.	.	TRBJ2-5	CSVAGREETQYF	TGCAGCGTTGCGGGTAGGGAAGAGACCCAGTACTTC
TRBV30	.	TRBD1	TRBJ2-5	CAWSKGGRETQYF	TGTGCCTGGAGCAAAGGGGGCAGGGAGACCCAGTACTTC
TRBV5-1	.	TRBD1	TRBJ2-1	CASSRQQGGYNEQFF	TGCGCCAGCAGCCGCCAACAGGGGGGCTACAATGAGCAGTTCTTC
TRBV7-2	.	TRBD2	TRBJ2-5	CASSPRLAGGTGETQYF	TGTGCCAGCAGCCCCAGACTAGCGGGGGGGACGGGAGAGACCCAGTACTTC
TRBV20-1	.	.	TRBJ1-2	CSASRMDGYTF	TGCAGTGCTAGCCGAATGGATGGCTACACCTTC
TRBV4-1	few	TRBD1	TRBJ1-1	CASRTGVLRNEAFF	TGCGCCAGCAGAACAGGGGTCTTACGTAACGAAGCTTTCTTT
TRBV30	.	TRBD1	TRBJ1-2	CAWSVGQAGYGYTF	TGTGCCTGGAGTGTTGGACAGGCGGGCTATGGCTACACCTTC